This record looks at one T cell receptor beta chain sequence and its context. CDR3 length equals 15 residues. Germline lookup yields CDR1 SGDLS and CDR2 YYNGEE. With 6 bases removed from V and 1 base from J, the gap between germline ends came to 16 bases. This entry belongs to a study of control samples from healthy donors and cancer patients. Some clones are missing from TCRdb's copy, which holds only in-frame ones; the method was immunoSEQ multiplex PCR. Found here are 200,000 or so clones, roughly nine tenths of them singletons; the top ten hold about 1.7%. This receptor was identified in a man aged 25-40 years in good health. Input material: blood. V gene TRBV9 combines with J gene TRBJ1-1; TRBD1 might be the D (6 bases). The CDR3 bases are TGTGCCAGCACGGTAGGGGGGAATCAGAACACTGAAGCTTTCTTT. This gives the protein CASTVGGNQNTEAFF.